This TCR beta chain was documented in a study of shared clonotypes between healthy human individuals (dated by TCRdb to 2020 to 2021). In the study overall: The cohort comprised a couple of women and a few men aged 18 to 49 years. Per donor, three plates each were used for CD4 naive and CD4 memory, two for CD8 naive, and one for CD8 memory. To estimate repertoire size and how much clonotypes are shared between individuals, the study performed deep sequencing of blood TCR repertoires from a handful of healthy adults. To increase sequencing depth and limit assay-specific biases, different laboratories used diverse techniques to prepare libraries and sequence TCR repertoires. Leukapheresis yielded between about 0.85 and 9 billion PBMCs per donor.

A note on this clone: Its antigen remains unidentified. Base qualities are missing; no much larger clone stands one base away.

Using the deep immunoSEQ assay, multiplex PCR amplified TCR CDR3 regions from genomic DNA. Extracted genomic DNA from each cell subset was spread evenly across all wells of several immunoSEQ 96-well plates, with each plate serving as a replicate. Each replicate PCR for sorted subsets received about 220 ng genomic DNA, equal to tens of thousands of T cell genomes. The purified libraries were quantified using a Qubit 3.0 fluorometer, sized with a Bioanalyzer 2100, and then quantified again using the KAPA Library Quantification kit. Each immunoSEQ 96-well plate was sequenced on its own single-read 150-cycle Illumina NextSeq 550 flow cell. The authors' analysis ran thus. Because the immunoSEQ output included only junctional sequences and no quality scores, the filtering could not be the same as the filtering used for full-length reads. Sequences were annotated with PyIR, a Python wrapper for IgBLAST v1.9, using IMGT germline references to assign V/J genes and CDR3. Reads with weak V/J assignments (E-value above 1e-6), missing CDR3, stop codons, out-of-frame junctions, or ambiguous translated residues were removed. V3J clonotypes were defined as sequences sharing the same inferred V gene, J gene, and CDR3 amino acid sequence. Percentage overlap between repertoires was computed as shared unique clonotypes divided by the size of the smaller repertoire. Repertoire richness was assessed with RTK rarefaction, the Chao1 estimator, and Recon v2.1 estimates of unobserved clonotypes. OLGA was used to compute generation probabilities for all TCRbeta clonotypes that the gDNA method yielded from a handful of donors. Imported from immuneACCESS, the table was reduced by TCRdb to in-frame sequences with V and J called. These copies leave out some clones; in studies compared against another copy, an unresolved V gene accounts for under half, and the cause of the remainder is not known. V and J calls and clone size come straight from that table; D and trimming were deduced from the DNA. Present in this sample are roughly 640,000 clones, approximately 97% of which were seen just once. The ten most abundant clones make up about 0.057% of the sample.

Results and caveats for the whole study, not just this receptor: Based on pairwise subsampling, the degree of clonotype sharing among donors was expected to be affected by sequencing depth. Compared with non-shared clonotypes, clonotypes shared by all four sorted-subset donors had higher generation probabilities. Naive subsets generally had larger estimated clonotype richness than memory subsets did. The small number of donors limited the genetic and exposure-history diversity represented. Incomplete sequencing was indicated by rarefaction of sorted-subset datasets, despite the large sequencing depth. Sampling was restricted to blood, and TCR repertoires in tissues likely differ from the TCR repertoires found in blood. When four donors were compared, the shared fraction of clonotypes was about 5.4% for naive CD4, over 3% for naive CD8, roughly 2.5% for memory CD4, and around 0.37% for memory CD8.

From cysteine to phenylalanine, the CDR3 is 15 amino acids long. Only CDR3 DNA is held: 45 bases, read in frame from base 1. Trimming takes 6 bases from V and 7 bases from J, and the germline ends sit 22 bases apart. Based on the germline V gene (reference sequence), the CDR1 and CDR2 sequences are MNHEY and SMNVEV. Donors were healthy HIV-negative adults with no recently reported acute infections or vaccinations. Only Caucasian adults living in Nashville, Tennessee, USA were represented among the donors. CD4+ T cells were enriched through magnetic negative selection, after which naive cells were positively selected on CD45RA and the remaining negative fraction served as the memory subset. Blood was collected by leukapheresis, and PBMCs were isolated by Ficoll-Histopaque density gradient centrifugation and then cryopreserved in liquid nitrogen vapor phase. Purity and quantity of every magnetically sorted T cell population were checked by analytical flow cytometry. Genomic DNA was isolated from each sorted fraction and quantified by UV absorbance on a Nanodrop 2000c.

The V and J genes are TRBV27 and TRBJ2-7; TRBD1 is possibly the D segment (6 matching bases). Specimen: naive CD4+ T cells sorted from blood. This specimen's cell subset or site label, interpreted: CD45RA+ positively selected. This sequence originates from a woman in her thirties in good health. The DNA reads as follows: TGTGCCAGCAGCGCCTCCCCAAATACAGGGCGGGAGCAGTACTTC. The resulting protein is CASSASPNTGREQYF.